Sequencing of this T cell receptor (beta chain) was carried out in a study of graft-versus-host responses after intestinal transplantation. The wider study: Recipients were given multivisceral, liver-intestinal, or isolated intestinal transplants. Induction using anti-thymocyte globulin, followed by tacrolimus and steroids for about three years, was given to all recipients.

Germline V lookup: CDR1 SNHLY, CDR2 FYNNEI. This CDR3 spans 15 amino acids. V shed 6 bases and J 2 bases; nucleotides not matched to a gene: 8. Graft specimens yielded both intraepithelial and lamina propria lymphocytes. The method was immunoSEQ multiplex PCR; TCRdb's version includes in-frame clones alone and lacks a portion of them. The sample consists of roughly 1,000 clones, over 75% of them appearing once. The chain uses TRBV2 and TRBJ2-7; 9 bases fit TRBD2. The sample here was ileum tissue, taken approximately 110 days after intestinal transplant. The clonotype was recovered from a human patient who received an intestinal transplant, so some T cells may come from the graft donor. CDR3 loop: CASSDTSGPTYEQYF. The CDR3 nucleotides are TGTGCCAGCAGCGATACTAGCGGGCCAACCTACGAGCAGTACTTC.